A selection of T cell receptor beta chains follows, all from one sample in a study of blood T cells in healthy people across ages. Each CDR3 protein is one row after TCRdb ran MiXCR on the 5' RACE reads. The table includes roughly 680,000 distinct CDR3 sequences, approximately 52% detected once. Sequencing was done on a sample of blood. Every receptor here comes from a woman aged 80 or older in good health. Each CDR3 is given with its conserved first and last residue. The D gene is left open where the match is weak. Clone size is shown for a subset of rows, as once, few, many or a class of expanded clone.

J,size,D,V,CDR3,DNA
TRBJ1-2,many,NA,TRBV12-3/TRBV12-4,CASSLAGRDYGYTF,TGTGCCAGCAGTTTAGCTGGCAGGGACTATGGCTACACCTTC
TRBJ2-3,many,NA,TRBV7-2,CASRRWGQEYTDTQYF,TGTGCCAGCCGAAGGTGGGGCCAGGAGTACACAGATACGCAGTATTTT
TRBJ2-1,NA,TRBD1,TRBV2,CASSERGQANEQFF,TGTGCCAGCAGTGAAAGGGGACAGGCAAATGAGCAGTTCTTC
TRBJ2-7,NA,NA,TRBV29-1,CSVEETGYEQYF,TGCAGCGTTGAAGAGACAGGTTACGAGCAGTACTTC
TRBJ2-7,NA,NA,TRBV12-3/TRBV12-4,CASSWAQENEQYF,TGTGCCAGCAGTTGGGCACAGGAAAACGAGCAGTACTTC
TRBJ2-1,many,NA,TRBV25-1,CASSEYRDSDEQFF,TGTGCCAGCAGTGAATACAGGGACTCCGATGAGCAGTTCTTC
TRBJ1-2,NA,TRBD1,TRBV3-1,CASSQGDRGPYGYTF,TGTGCCAGCAGCCAAGGGGACAGGGGGCCGTATGGCTACACCTTC
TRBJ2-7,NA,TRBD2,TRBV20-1,CSASLLADEQYF,TGCAGTGCTAGTTTACTAGCGGACGAGCAGTACTTC
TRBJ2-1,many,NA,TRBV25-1,CASSAHGGSNYNEQFF,TGTGCCAGCAGCGCCCACGGGGGATCGAATTACAATGAGCAGTTCTTC
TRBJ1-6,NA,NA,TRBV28,CASRWGYQNSPPHF,TGTGCCAGCAGGTGGGGTTATCAGAATTCACCCCCCCACTTT
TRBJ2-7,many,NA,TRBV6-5,CASSRILSYEQYF,TGTGCCAGCAGCCGTATACTCAGCTACGAGCAGTACTTC
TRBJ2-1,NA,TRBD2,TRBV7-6,CASSLMPGGLGNEQFF,TGTGCCAGCAGCTTAATGCCGGGGGGGCTCGGCAATGAGCAGTTCTTC
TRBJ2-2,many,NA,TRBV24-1,CATSDYITGELFF,TGTGCCACCAGTGATTACATCACCGGGGAGCTGTTTTTT
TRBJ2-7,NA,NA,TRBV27,CASNARGALSHEQYF,TGTGCCAGCAACGCTCGCGGGGCGCTCTCCCACGAGCAGTACTTC
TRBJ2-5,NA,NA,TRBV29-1,CSVENSIGAEYQETQYF,TGCAGCGTTGAAAATTCGATCGGGGCCGAGTACCAAGAGACCCAGTACTTC
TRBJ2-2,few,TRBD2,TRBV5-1,CASSMSSGSPKGELFF,TGCGCCAGCAGCATGTCTAGCGGGAGCCCAAAGGGGGAGCTGTTTTTT
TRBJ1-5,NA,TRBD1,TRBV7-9,CASSLDRAGQPQHF,TGTGCCAGCAGCTTGGACAGGGCGGGTCAGCCCCAGCATTTT
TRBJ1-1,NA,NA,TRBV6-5,CASSYEGGGAIMNTEAFF,TGTGCCAGCAGTTACGAGGGAGGGGGAGCCATTATGAACACTGAAGCTTTCTTT
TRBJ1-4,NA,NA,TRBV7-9,CASSSRQDPTNEKLFF,TGTGCCAGCAGCTCTCGACAGGACCCCACGAATGAAAAACTGTTTTTT
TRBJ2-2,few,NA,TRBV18,CASSPSRDTGELFF,TGTGCCAGCTCACCATCTCGGGACACCGGGGAGCTGTTTTTT
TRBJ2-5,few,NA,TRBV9,CASSAAGLFETQYF,TGTGCCAGCAGCGCGGCCGGACTATTCGAGACCCAGTACTTC
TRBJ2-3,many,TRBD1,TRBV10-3,CAISELDRADTQYF,TGTGCCATCAGTGAACTGGACAGGGCGGATACGCAGTATTTT
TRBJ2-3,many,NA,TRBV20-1,CSAWLYPREYF,TGCAGTGCTTGGCTCTACCCACGGGAGTATTTT
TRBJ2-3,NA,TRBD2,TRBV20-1,CSAPRLAGFTDTQYF,TGCAGTGCTCCCCGACTAGCGGGGTTCACAGATACGCAGTATTTT
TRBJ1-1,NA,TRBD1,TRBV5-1,CASSWTGQGNTEAFF,TGCGCCAGCAGCTGGACGGGACAGGGGAACACTGAAGCTTTCTTT
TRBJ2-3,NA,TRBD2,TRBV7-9,CASSGTSGTTDTQYF,TGTGCCAGCAGTGGGACTAGCGGGACCACAGATACGCAGTATTTT
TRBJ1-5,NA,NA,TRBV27,CASSSSGVNQPQHF,TGTGCCAGCAGTTCATCGGGGGTCAATCAGCCCCAGCATTTT
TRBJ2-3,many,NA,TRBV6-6,CASGRWGTADTQYF,TGTGCCAGCGGTCGTTGGGGTACGGCAGATACGCAGTATTTT
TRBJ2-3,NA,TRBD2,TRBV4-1,CASSREAGTDTDTQYF,TGCGCCAGCAGCCGAGAAGCGGGGACGGATACAGATACGCAGTATTTT
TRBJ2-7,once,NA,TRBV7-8,CASSLRDGPTYEQYF,TGTGCCAGCAGCTTAAGGGACGGTCCCACCTACGAGCAGTACTTC
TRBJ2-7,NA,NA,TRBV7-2,CASSPSGGFHEQYF,TGTGCCAGCAGCCCTAGTGGGGGATTTCATGAGCAGTACTTC
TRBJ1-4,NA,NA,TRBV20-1,CSAREGPEKLFF,TGCAGTGCTAGAGAGGGCCCTGAAAAACTGTTTTTT
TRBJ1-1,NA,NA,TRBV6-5,CASSYLGRPEAFF,TGTGCCAGCAGTTACCTTGGACGGCCTGAAGCTTTCTTT
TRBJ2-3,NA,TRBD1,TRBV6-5,CAGSYHGDRVLANTDTQYF,TGTGCCGGCAGTTACCACGGGGACAGGGTTTTAGCCAACACAGATACGCAGTATTTT
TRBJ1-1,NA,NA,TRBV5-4,CASSFKGPMNTEAFF,TGTGCTAGCAGCTTCAAGGGACCGATGAACACTGAAGCTTTCTTT
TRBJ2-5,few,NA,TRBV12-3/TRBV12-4,CASSLVGRRALGGETQYF,TGTGCCAGCAGTTTAGTAGGTCGGAGGGCTCTTGGCGGCGAGACCCAGTACTTC
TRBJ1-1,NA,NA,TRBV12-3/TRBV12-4,CASRPQLGTEAFF,TGTGCCAGCAGACCCCAGCTGGGCACTGAAGCTTTCTTT
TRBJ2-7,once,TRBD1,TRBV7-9,CASSLGQGTYNEQYF,TGTGCCAGCAGCTTAGGACAGGGCACCTACAATGAGCAGTACTTC
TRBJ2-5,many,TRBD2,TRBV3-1,CASSPSGSTGEQYF,TGTGCCAGCAGCCCTAGCGGGAGTACGGGGGAGCAGTACTTC
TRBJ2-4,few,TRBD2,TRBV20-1,CSARAASGGAGLVKNIQYF,TGCAGTGCTAGAGCGGCTAGCGGGGGGGCCGGGTTGGTCAAAAACATTCAGTACTTC
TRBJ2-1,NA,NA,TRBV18,CASSPGPSDNEQFF,TGTGCCAGCTCCCCGGGACCCAGCGACAATGAGCAGTTCTTC
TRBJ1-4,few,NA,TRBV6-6,CASSSRDEKLFF,TGTGCCAGCAGTTCACGGGATGAAAAACTGTTTTTT
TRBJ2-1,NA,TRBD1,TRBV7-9,CASPAPGQFYNEQFF,TGTGCCAGCCCAGCACCGGGACAGTTCTACAATGAGCAGTTCTTC
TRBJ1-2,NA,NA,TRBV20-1,CSADTGLDSGYTF,TGCAGTGCTGACACGGGGTTAGATAGTGGCTACACCTTC
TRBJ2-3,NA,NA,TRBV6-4,CASSDERQAIDTQYF,TGTGCCAGCAGTGACGAGAGACAGGCTATAGATACGCAGTATTTT
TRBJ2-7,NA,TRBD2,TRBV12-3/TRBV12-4,CASSFRTSGLFGSYNEQYF,TGTGCCAGCAGTTTCAGGACTAGCGGGTTATTTGGCTCCTACAATGAGCAGTACTTC
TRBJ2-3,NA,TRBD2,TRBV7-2,CASSFAPGGTYTQYF,TGTGCCAGCAGCTTTGCCCCGGGGGGGACATATACGCAGTATTTT
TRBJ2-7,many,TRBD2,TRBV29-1,CSVEGTSETYEQYF,TGCAGCGTTGAAGGGACTAGCGAGACCTACGAGCAGTACTTC
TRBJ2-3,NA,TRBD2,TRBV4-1,CASSPPPLAARTDTQYF,TGCGCCAGCAGCCCACCCCCACTAGCGGCTCGCACAGATACGCAGTATTTT
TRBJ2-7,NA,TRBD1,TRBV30,CAWSSGQPTTYEQYF,TGTGCCTGGAGTTCGGGACAGCCGACCACCTACGAGCAGTACTTC